This T cell receptor beta chain was sequenced for a study of human T cells and chemical hapten exposure. Whole-study results and caveats: Sensitization with DPC brought no change to TCRs above 1 in 1000 in frequency.

There are a few counts of this clonotype. Its specificity is not known. In TCRdb, the RACE reads were re-called with MiXCR into one record per CDR3 protein. This repertoire shows 150,000 to 200,000 distinct CDR3 sequences, roughly 30% found once; its top ten account for less than 3%. Germline V gene sequence: CDR1 DFQATT, CDR2 SNEGSKA (reference sequence). Trimming took 0 bases from V and 2 from J; bases not matched to a gene: 5. This CDR3 is built from 16 residues. Time point denoted: pre-sensitization, week 0. Treatment given: therapeutic diphenylcyclopropenone sensitization with weekly scalp DPC. The chain carries TRBV20-1 and TRBJ2-1, with 9 bases identical to TRBD2. This TCR was recovered from a woman aged 25 to 39 with alopecia areata. Some clones in this sample may be carry-over from other donors' samples. Sequencing was performed on whole blood, taken in connection with sensitization to the hapten diphenylcyclopropenone (DPC). In nucleotides, the CDR3 is TGCAGTGCTAGAGATTGGGCTAGCGGGACCTACAATGAGCAGTTCTTC. It yields the protein CSARDWASGTYNEQFF.